Presented here are 5 T cell receptor beta chains from one specimen sequenced in a study of blood T cell repertoires in COVID-19. Generated by immunoSEQ multiplex PCR, the TCRdb table keeps only in-frame clones and is missing some. The sample contains about 190,000 clones, less than 85% of which appear only once. Sequencing was done on a sample of peripheral blood. These receptors originate from a woman aged 45 to 65 with acute or convalescent COVID-19.

This clone was seen a handful of times. The chain employs TRBV6-5 and TRBJ2-5; TRBD1 is a possible D gene (5 bases). The V gene lost 6 bases and the J gene lost 5 bases, with 16 bases spanning the gap. Germline V gene sequence: CDR1 MNHEY, CDR2 SVGAGI. The CDR3 is 14 residues long. DNA for the CDR3: TGTGCCAGCAGCCGGACAACCCAAGTTGAGACCCAGTACTTC. This sequence encodes CASSRTTQVETQYF.

The chain joins TRBV11-2 to TRBJ2-7; a weak D match, TRBD1 (6 bases). Trimming removed 6 bases from V and 5 bases from J, with 17 bases in between. The CDR3 loop spans 14 amino acids. Germline loops: CDR1 SGHAT, CDR2 FQNNGV. CDR3 region: CASRRGGGGDEQYF. In nucleotides, the CDR3 is TGTGCCAGCAGACGTGGTGGGGGCGGCGACGAGCAGTACTTC. The variable domain in full, completed from reference TRBV11-2 and TRBJ2-7, reads EAGVAQSPRYKIIEKRQSVAFWCNPISGHATLYWYQQILGQGPKLLIQFQNNGVVDDSQLPKDRFSAERLKGVDSTLKIQPAKLEDSAVYLCASRRGGGGDEQYFGPGTRLTVT.

The chain couples TRBV24-1 to TRBJ2-3, with 8 bases matching TRBD2. CDR3 length: 16 residues. Losses at the gene ends were 3 bases for V and 2 bases for J; bases not matched to a gene: 6. From germline, CDR1 is KGHDR and CDR2 SFDVKD. CDR3: CATSDIGGGNTDTQYF. CDR3 nucleotides: TGTGCCACCAGTGATATCGGGGGGGGGAACACAGATACGCAGTATTTT.

This chain connects TRBV5-1 to TRBJ2-7; TRBD2 is a possible D gene (6 bases). Germline values: CDR1 SGHRS, CDR2 YFSETQ. V was pared by 3 bases and J by 4 bases, with 11 bases between. This CDR3 spans 13 amino acids. CDR3 bases: TGCGCCAGCAGCTATGGCGGGGTGTACGAGCAGTACTTC. The encoded protein is CASSYGGVYEQYF. Supplemented by reference TRBV5-1 and TRBJ2-7, the full variable domain reads KAGVTQTPRYLIKTRGQQVTLSCSPISGHRSVSWYQQTPGQGLQFLFEYFSETQRNKGNFPGRFSGRQFSNSRSEMNVSTLELGDSALYLCASSYGGVYEQYFGPGTRLTVT.

This rearrangement joins TRBV2 to TRBJ2-2; D gene uncertain. This CDR3 spans 14 amino acids. Germline-derived CDR1 and CDR2 are SNHLY and FYNNEI. Trimming removed 8 bases from V and 1 base from J, with 11 bases in between. The DNA of the CDR3 is TGTGCCAGCCGGAAGACTCTGAACACCGGGGAGCTGTTTTTT. Encoded protein: CASRKTLNTGELFF.